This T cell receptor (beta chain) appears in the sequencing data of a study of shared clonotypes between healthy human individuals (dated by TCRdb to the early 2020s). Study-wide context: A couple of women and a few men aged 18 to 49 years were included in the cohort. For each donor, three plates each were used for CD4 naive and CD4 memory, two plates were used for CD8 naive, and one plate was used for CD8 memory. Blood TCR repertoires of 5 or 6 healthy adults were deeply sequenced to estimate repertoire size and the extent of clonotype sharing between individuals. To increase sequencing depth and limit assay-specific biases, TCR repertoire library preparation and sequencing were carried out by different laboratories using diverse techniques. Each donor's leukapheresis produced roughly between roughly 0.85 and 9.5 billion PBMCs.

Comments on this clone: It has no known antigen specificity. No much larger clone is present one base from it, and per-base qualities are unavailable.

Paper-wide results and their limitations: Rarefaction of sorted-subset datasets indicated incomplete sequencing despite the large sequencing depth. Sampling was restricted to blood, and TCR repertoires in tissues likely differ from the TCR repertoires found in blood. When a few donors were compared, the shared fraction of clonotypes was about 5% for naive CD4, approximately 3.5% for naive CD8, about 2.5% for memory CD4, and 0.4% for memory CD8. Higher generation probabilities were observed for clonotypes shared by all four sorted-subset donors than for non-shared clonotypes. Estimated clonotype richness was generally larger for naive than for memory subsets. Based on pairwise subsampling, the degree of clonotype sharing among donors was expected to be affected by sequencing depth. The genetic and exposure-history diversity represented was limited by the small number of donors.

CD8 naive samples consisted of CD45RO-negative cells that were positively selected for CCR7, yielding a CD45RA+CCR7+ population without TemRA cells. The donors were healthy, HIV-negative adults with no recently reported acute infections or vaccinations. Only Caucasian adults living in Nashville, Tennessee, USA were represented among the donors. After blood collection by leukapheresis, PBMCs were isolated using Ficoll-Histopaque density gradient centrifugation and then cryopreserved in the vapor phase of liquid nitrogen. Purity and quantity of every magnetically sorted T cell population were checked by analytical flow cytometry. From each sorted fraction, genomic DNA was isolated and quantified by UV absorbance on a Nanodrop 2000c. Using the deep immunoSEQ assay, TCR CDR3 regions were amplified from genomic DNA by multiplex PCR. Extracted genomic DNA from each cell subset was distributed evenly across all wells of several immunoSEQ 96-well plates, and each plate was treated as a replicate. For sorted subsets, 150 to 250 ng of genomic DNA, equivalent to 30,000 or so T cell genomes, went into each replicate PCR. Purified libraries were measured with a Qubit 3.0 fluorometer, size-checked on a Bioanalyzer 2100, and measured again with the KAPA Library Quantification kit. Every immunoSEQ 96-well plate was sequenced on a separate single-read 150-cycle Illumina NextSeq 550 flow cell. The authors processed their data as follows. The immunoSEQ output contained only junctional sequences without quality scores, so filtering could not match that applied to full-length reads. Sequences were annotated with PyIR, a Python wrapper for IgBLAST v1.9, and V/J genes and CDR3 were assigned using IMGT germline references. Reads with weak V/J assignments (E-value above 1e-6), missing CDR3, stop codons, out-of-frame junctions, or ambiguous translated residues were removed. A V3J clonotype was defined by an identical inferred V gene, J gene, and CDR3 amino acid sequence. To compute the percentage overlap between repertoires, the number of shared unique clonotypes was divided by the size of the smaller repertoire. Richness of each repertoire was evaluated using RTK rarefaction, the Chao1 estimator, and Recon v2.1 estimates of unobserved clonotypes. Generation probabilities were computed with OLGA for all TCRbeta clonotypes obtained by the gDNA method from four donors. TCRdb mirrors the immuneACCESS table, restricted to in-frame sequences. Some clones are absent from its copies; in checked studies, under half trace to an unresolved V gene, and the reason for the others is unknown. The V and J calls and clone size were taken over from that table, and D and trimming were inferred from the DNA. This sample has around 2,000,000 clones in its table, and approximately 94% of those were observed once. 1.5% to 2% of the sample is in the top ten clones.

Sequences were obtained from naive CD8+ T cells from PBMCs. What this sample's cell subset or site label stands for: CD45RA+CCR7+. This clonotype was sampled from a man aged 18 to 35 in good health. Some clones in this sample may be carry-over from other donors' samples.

DNA sequence: TGCGCCAGCAGCGTAACCGGGCCAACCTACGAGCAGTACTTC. Protein translation: CASSVTGPTYEQYF. Rearrangement joined TRBV5-1 to TRBJ2-7; confidence is insufficient to name the D gene. The trim is 4 bases for V and 2 bases for J, with a gap of 13 bases between the germline ends. The CDR3 holds 14 amino acids from the cysteine to the phenylalanine. The sequence is cut down to CDR3 DNA, 42 bases in frame from base 1. CDR1 and CDR2 are drawn from the germline V gene: SGHRS, YFSETQ.